This TCR beta chain was documented in a study of patients and donors after allogeneic stem cell transplantation. CDR1 and CDR2 (germline): SGDLS, YYNGEE. The CDR3 length is 10 residues. V was trimmed by 4 bases and J by 9 bases, leaving 5 bases between them. TCRdb itself ran the RT-PCR reads through MiXCR, one entry per CDR3 protein. The sample lists about 960,000 distinct CDR3 sequences, around 17% occurring once. This sequence was found in a human donor who was either an allogeneic HSCT recipient or a stem cell or donor lymphocyte infusion donor (not recorded which). It is not recorded whose cells these are; they may come from a transplant donor. The sequencing input was blood, either unsorted or a sorted T cell fraction (not recorded which). This chain links TRBV9 with TRBJ2-4; D remains ambiguous. Written as DNA, the CDR3 is TGTGCCAGCAGCCACCCCATTCAGTACTTC. It yields the protein CASSHPIQYF. Full variable domain (outside the CDR3, taken from reference TRBV9 and TRBJ2-4): DSGVTQTPKHLITATGQRVTLRCSPRSGDLSVYWYQQSLDQGLQFLIQYYNGEERAKGNILERFSAQQFPDLHSELNLSSLELGDSALYFCASSHPIQYFGAGTRLSVL.